The next 2 T cell receptor beta chains were all read from a single sample in a study of early T cells in non-severe SARS-CoV-2 infection. In TCRdb, the 5' RACE reads were re-called with MiXCR into one record per CDR3 protein. The sample lists tens of thousands of distinct CDR3 sequences; 5.5% to 7% were seen once. Material: whole blood. The receptors here all came from an adult who was a healthcare worker with PCR-confirmed SARS-CoV-2 infection or an uninfected control (not recorded which).

This clonotype has at least ten counts. The chain joins TRBV11-2 to TRBJ2-7; TRBD2 agrees at 14 bases. The trim removed 1 base at V and 0 bases at J, leaving 14 bases unmatched. Germline CDR1 is SGHAT and CDR2 is FQNNGV. This CDR3 region has 21 residues. CDR3 loop: CASSLVRVGTSGRPSSYEQYF. Written as DNA, the CDR3 is TGTGCCAGCAGCTTAGTTCGGGTCGGGACTAGCGGGAGACCAAGCTCCTACGAGCAGTACTTC. Supplemented by reference TRBV11-2 and TRBJ2-7, the full variable domain reads EAGVAQSPRYKIIEKRQSVAFWCNPISGHATLYWYQQILGQGPKLLIQFQNNGVVDDSQLPKDRFSAERLKGVDSTLKIQPAKLEDSAVYLCASSLVRVGTSGRPSSYEQYFGPGTRLTVT.

The chain combines TRBV24-1 with TRBJ1-1; D may be TRBD1 (5 bases). V gave up 2 bases and J gave up 1 base, with 19 bases separating them. This CDR3 is 18 amino acids long. Germline V gives CDR1 KGHDR, CDR2 SFDVKD. As DNA, the CDR3 is TGTGCCACCAGTGATTCGCCGGGACGGGGGTCTTCGAACACTGAAGCTTTCTTT. Protein: CATSDSPGRGSSNTEAFF.